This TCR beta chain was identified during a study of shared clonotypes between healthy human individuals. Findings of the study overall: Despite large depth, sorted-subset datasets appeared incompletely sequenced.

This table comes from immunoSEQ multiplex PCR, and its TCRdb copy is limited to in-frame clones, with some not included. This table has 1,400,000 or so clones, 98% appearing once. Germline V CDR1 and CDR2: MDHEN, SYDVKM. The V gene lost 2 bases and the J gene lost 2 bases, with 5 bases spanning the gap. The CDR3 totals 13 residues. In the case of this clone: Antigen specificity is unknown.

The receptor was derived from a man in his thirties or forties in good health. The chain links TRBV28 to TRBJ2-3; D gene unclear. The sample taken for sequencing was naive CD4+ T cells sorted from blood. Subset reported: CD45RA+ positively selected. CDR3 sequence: CASSLQDTDTQYF. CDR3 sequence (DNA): TGTGCCAGCAGTTTACAGGACACAGATACGCAGTATTTT. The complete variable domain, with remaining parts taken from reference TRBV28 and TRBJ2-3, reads DVKVTQSSRYLVKRTGEKVFLECVQDMDHENMFWYRQDPGLGLRLIYFSYDVKMKEKGDIPEGYSVSREKKERFSLILESASTNQTSMYLCASSLQDTDTQYFGPGTRLTVL.